This entry lists 12 T cell receptor beta chains sequenced from one sample in a study of T cell responses to AZD1222 COVID-19 vaccine. The repertoire was sequenced with immunoSEQ multiplex PCR; TCRdb's copy has only in-frame clones and lacks some. Altogether under 70,000 clones are present, roughly 70% being singletons, with the ten largest covering about an eighth. The sequencing used peripheral blood, collected on day 0 of AZD1222 vaccination. The receptors were sampled from an adult in good health.

The chain has TRBV2 and TRBJ1-4, with D perhaps matching TRBD1 (5 bases). The CDR3 has 14 amino acids. The germline CDR1 and CDR2 sequences are SNHLY and FYNNEI. V lost 4 bases, J lost 8 bases, and 14 bases lay in between. CDR3 protein: CASSVGREQEKLFF. The CDR3 coding sequence is TGTGCCAGCAGTGTCGGCAGGGAACAGGAAAAACTGTTTTTT.

The V call is TRBV6-2 or TRBV6-3, the J call TRBJ2-6, with TRBD1 matching over 7 bases. V lost 6 bases and J lost 6; bases outside the gene matches: 8. CDR1 is MNHEY and CDR2 is SVGEGT in the germline V gene. This CDR3 comprises 15 residues. CDR3 sequence (DNA): TGTGCCAGCAGCCCTACAGGGGCGGAGGCCAACGTCCTGACTTTC. Translating it yields CASSPTGAEANVLTF.

V usage is TRBV5-6 and J usage is TRBJ1-2; a possible D gene is TRBD1 (6 bases). From germline, CDR1 is SGHDT and CDR2 YYEEEE. V was trimmed by 2 bases and J by 4 bases, leaving 12 bases between them. CDR3 length: 14 amino acids. The DNA for the CDR3 is TGTGCCAGCAGCTTTTGGGGGCTGAGCTATGGCTACACCTTC. Protein sequence: CASSFWGLSYGYTF. Filled out from reference TRBV5-6 and TRBJ1-2, the complete variable domain reads DAGVTQSPTHLIKTRGQQVTLRCSPKSGHDTVSWYQQALGQGPQFIFQYYEEEERQRGNFPDRFSGHQFPNYSSELNVNALLLGDSALYLCASSFWGLSYGYTFGSGTRLTVV.

V and J are TRBV28 and TRBJ2-2; TRBD2 aligns across 8 bases. V lost 8 bases, J lost 0 bases, and 8 bases stayed unmatched. CDR1 is MDHEN, CDR2 SYDVKM, per germline. This CDR3 spans 16 amino acids. In DNA form, the CDR3 reads TGTGCCAGCGGCTCCGGGGGGGCAGCGAACACCGGGGAGCTGTTTTTT. Residues: CASGSGGAANTGELFF.

V and J are TRBV2 and TRBJ1-5; D might be TRBD1 (5 bases). The CDR3 runs to 12 residues. The V gene lost 7 bases and the J gene lost 5 bases, with 9 bases spanning the gap. The germline gives CDR1 SNHLY, CDR2 FYNNEI. The CDR3 bases are TGTGCCAGCAACCGGGACGATCAGCCCCAGCATTTT. This codes for CASNRDDQPQHF.

V gene TRBV9 combines with J gene TRBJ2-1, with TRBD1 identical over 9 bases. Germline CDR1 is SGDLS and CDR2 is YYNGEE. This CDR3 contains 16 residues. The junction had 8 bases not matched to a gene; V was cut back by 0 bases and J by 7 bases. The chain's CDR3 is CASSVARDRERNEQFF. The CDR3 region has the DNA TGTGCCAGCAGCGTAGCCCGGGACAGGGAAAGGAATGAGCAGTTCTTC.

The rearrangement links TRBV5-4 to TRBJ1-1, with a weak D call TRBD1 (6 bases). The CDR3 is made up of 13 amino acids. V shed 1 base and J shed 4 bases, with 8 bases lying between them. Germline V gene data show CDR1 as SGHNT and CDR2 as YYREEE (reference sequence). The CDR3 DNA sequence: TGTGCCAGCAGCTTGAAGGGGGGCACTGAAGCTTTCTTT. Amino acid sequence: CASSLKGGTEAFF.

The V gene is TRBV30, the J gene TRBJ1-2; D remains unclear. Germline CDR1 is GTSNPN and CDR2 is SVGIG (reference sequence). CDR3 length equals 11 residues. V gave up 2 bases and J gave up 8 bases, with 9 bases separating them. The CDR3 loop is CAWSPLEGYTF. The CDR3 DNA reads TGTGCCTGGAGTCCCCTTGAGGGCTACACCTTC.

The count of this clone is one. This CDR3 is CASSSLAGEGIQYF. The DNA of the CDR3 is TGTGCCAGCAGTTCGCTAGCGGGGGAAGGCATTCAGTACTTC. The genes are TRBV6-5 and TRBJ2-4, with 10 bases fitting TRBD2. V shed 4 bases, J shed 9 bases, and the junction held 6 bases outside the gene matches. The CDR3 consists of 14 residues. Germline loops: CDR1 MNHEY, CDR2 SVGAGI.

The chain couples TRBV6-2 or TRBV6-3 to TRBJ2-1, with D maybe TRBD2 (5 bases). The germline gives CDR1 MNHEY, CDR2 SVGEGT. The CDR3 spans 16 residues. Trimming cost V 4 bases and J 0 bases, with 13 bases left between them. The DNA of the CDR3 is TGTGCCAGCAGTTTACACGGGGAGAGCTCCTACAATGAGCAGTTCTTC. The encoded protein is CASSLHGESSYNEQFF.

This clone has just a few counts. Its ends do not fully match the called genes, so a read error is possible. The V gene is TRBV10-3, the J gene TRBJ2-5; possibly TRBD1 or TRBD2 for D (5 bases each). Per germline, CDR1 ENHRY and CDR2 SYGVKD. There are 15 residues in the CDR3. The CDR3 nucleotides are TGTGCCATCAATGAGGGGAGCGGAGGTCAGGAGACCCAGTACTTC. Its protein is CAINEGSGGQETQYF.

Only a few counts were recorded for this clone. The V gene is TRBV9, the J gene TRBJ1-2; D remains ambiguous. Germline V gene lookup returns CDR1 SGDLS and CDR2 YYNGEE. Trimming cost V 2 bases and J 2 bases, with 7 bases left between them. The CDR3 is 13 amino acids. The CDR3 sequence is CASSVDWNYGYTF. The CDR3 coding sequence is TGTGCCAGCAGCGTCGACTGGAACTATGGCTACACCTTC.